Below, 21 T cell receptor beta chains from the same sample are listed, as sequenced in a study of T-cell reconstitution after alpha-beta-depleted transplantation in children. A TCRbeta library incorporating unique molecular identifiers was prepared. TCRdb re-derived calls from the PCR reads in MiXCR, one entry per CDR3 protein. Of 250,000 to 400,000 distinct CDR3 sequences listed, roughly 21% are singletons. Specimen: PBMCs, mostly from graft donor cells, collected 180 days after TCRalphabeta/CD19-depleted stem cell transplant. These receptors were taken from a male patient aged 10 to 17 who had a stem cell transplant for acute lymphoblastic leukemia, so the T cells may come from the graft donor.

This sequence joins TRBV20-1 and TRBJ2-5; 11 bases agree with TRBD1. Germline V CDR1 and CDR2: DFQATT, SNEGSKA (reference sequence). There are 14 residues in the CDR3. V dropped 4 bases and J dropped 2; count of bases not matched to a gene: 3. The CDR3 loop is CSANRDRGQETQYF. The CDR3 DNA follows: TGCAGTGCTAACCGGGACAGGGGGCAAGAGACCCAGTACTTC.

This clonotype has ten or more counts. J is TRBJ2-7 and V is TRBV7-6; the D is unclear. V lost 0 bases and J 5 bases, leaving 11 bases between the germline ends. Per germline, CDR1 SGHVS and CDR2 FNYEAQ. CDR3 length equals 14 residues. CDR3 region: CASSLAGSTDEQYF. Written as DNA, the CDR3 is TGTGCCAGCAGCTTAGCGGGGTCCACAGACGAGCAGTACTTC.

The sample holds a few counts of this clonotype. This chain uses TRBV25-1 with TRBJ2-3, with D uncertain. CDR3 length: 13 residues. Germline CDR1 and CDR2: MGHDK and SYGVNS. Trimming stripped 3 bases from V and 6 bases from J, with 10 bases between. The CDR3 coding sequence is TGTGCCAGCAGTGAGATCCCCACCGATACGCAGTATTTT. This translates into CASSEIPTDTQYF. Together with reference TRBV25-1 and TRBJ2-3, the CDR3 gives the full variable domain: EADIYQTPRYLVIGTGKKITLECSQTMGHDKMYWYQQDPGMELHLIHYSYGVNSTEKGDLSSESTVSRIRTEHFPLTLESARPSHTSQYLCASSEIPTDTQYFGPGTRLTVL.

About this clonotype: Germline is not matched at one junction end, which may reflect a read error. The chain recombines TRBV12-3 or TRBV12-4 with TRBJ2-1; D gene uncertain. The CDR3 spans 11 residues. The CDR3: CASSSRNELFF. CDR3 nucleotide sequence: TGTGCCAGCAGTTCGAGGAATGAGCTGTTCTTC.

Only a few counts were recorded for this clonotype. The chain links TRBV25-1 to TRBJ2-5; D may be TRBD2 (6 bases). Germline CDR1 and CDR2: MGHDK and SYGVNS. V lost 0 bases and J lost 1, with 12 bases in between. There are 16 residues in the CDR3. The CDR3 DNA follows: TGTGCCAGCAGTGAATATGCGGGGTATGGCCAAGAGACCCAGTACTTC. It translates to CASSEYAGYGQETQYF.

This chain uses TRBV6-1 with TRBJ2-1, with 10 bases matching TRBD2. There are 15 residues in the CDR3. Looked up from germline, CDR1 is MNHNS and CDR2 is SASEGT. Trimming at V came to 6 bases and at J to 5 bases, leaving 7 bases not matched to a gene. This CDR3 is CASRGSGRGNNEQFF. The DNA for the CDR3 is TGTGCCAGCAGGGGGAGCGGGAGGGGGAACAATGAGCAGTTCTTC.

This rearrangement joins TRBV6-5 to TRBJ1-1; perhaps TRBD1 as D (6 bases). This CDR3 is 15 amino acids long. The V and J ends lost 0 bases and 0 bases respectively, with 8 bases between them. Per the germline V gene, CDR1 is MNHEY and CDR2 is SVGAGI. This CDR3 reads CASSYSAGVNTEAFF. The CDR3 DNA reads TGTGCCAGCAGTTACTCGGCAGGGGTGAACACTGAAGCTTTCTTT.

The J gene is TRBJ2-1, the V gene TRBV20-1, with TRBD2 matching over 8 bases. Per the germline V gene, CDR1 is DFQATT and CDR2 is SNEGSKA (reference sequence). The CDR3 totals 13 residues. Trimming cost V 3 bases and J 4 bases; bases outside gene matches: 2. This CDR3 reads CSARSGGYNEQFF. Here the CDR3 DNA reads TGCAGTGCTAGGTCGGGGGGGTACAATGAGCAGTTCTTC.

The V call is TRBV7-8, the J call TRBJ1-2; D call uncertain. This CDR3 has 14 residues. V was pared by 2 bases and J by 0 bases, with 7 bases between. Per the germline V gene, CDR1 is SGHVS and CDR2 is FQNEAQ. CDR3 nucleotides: TGTGCCAGCAGCTTATTGCCAACTAACTATGGCTACACCTTC. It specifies CASSLLPTNYGYTF. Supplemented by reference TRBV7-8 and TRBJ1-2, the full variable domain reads GAGVSQSPRYKVAKRGQDVALRCDPISGHVSLFWYQQALGQGPEFLTYFQNEAQLDKSGLPSDRFFAERPEGSVSTLKIQRTQQEDSAVYLCASSLLPTNYGYTFGSGTRLTVV.

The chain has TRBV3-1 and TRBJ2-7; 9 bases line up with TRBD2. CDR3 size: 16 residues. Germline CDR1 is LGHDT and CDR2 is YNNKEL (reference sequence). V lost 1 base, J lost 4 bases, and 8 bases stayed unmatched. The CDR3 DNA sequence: TGTGCCAGCAGCCAAGGGGTAGCGGGAGAGGGATACGAGCAGTACTTC. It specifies CASSQGVAGEGYEQYF.

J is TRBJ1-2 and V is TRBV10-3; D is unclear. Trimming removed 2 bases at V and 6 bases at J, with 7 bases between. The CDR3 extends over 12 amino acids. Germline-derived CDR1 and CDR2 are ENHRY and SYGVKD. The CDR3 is CAISEGWNGYTF. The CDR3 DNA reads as TGTGCCATCAGTGAGGGGTGGAATGGCTACACCTTC.

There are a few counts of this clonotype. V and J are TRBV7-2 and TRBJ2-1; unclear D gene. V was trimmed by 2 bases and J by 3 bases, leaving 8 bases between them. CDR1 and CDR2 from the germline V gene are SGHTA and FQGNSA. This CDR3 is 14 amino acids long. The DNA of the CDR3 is TGTGCCAGCAGCTTATCTAGGAACTACAATGAGCAGTTCTTC. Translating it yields CASSLSRNYNEQFF.

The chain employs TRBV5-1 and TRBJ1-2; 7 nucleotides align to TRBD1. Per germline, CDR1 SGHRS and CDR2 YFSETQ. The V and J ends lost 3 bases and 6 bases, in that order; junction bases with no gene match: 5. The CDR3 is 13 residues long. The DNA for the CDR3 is TGCGCCAGCAGCTCCCCCCAGGGGGATGGCTACACCTTC. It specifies CASSSPQGDGYTF.

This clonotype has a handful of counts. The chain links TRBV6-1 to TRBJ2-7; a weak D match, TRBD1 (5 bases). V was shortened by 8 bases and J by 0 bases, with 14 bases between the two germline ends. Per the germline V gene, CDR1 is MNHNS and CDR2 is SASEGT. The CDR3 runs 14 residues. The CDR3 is CASQPVGASYEQYF. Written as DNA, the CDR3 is TGTGCCAGCCAGCCCGTTGGGGCCTCCTACGAGCAGTACTTC.

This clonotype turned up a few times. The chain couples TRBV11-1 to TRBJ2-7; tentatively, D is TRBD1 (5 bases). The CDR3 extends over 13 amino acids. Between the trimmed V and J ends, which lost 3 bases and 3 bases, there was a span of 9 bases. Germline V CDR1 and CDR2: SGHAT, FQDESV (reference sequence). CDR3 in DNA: TGTGCCAGCAGCTTCCGACAGTTCTACGAGCAGTACTTC. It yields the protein CASSFRQFYEQYF.

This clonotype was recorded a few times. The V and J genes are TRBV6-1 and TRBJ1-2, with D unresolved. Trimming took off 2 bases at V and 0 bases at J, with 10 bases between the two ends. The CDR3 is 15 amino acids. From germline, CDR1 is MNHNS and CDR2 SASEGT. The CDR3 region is CASSERTASNYGYTF. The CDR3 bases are TGTGCCAGCAGTGAACGAACAGCCTCTAACTATGGCTACACCTTC.

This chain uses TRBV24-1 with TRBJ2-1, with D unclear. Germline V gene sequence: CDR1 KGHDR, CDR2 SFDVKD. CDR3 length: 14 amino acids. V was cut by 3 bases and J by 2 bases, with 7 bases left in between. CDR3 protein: CATSDPPPYNEQFF. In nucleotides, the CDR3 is TGTGCCACCAGTGATCCGCCGCCCTACAATGAGCAGTTCTTC.

The DNA for the CDR3 is TGCGCCAGCAGCTCGGGACACATCTCTGGAAACACCATATATTTT. As protein: CASSSGHISGNTIYF. The rearrangement uses TRBV5-1 and TRBJ1-3; perhaps TRBD1 as D (6 bases). The V end was cut by 3 bases, the J end by 0 bases, with 10 bases between. This CDR3 has 15 amino acids. Germline V CDR1 and CDR2: SGHRS, YFSETQ.

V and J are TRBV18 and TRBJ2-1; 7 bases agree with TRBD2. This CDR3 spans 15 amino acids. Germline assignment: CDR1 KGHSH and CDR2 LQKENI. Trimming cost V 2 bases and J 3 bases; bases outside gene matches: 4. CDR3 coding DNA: TGTGCCAGCTCACCATTTCGCGGGAGCTACAATGAGCAGTTCTTC. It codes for CASSPFRGSYNEQFF.

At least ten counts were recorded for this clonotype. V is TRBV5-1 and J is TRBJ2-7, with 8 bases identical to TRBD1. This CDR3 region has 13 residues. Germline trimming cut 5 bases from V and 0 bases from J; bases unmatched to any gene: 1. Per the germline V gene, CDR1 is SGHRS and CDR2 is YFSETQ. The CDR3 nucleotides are TGCGCCAGCAGAGGGACAGGCTCCTACGAGCAGTACTTC. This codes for CASRGTGSYEQYF.

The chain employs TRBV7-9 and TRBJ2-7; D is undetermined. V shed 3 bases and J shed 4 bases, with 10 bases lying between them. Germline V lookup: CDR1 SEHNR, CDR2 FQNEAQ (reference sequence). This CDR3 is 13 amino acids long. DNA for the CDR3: TGTGCCAGCAGCTTGGTAGGTCAATACGAGCAGTACTTC. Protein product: CASSLVGQYEQYF.